Given below is one T cell receptor beta chain in context. The data stem from a study of blood T cells in healthy people across ages. The CDR3 loop spans 10 amino acids. Sample-barcoded 5' priming and a J-beta primer mix drove a second PCR of 7 to 11 cycles. TCRdb re-called the 5' RACE reads with MiXCR, one entry per CDR3 protein. There are 1.4 million or so distinct CDR3 sequences in the sample; about 42% occur only once, and under 5% lies in the top ten. Material: blood. The receptor was isolated from a woman younger than 30 in good health. The genes are TRBV21-1 and TRBJ2-1; the table calls TRBD1, which could not be checked here. TRBV21-1 is flagged as a pseudogene. The CDR3 reads CASSPGDGFF. CDR3 nucleotide sequence: TGTGCCAGCAGCCCCGGGGATGGGTTCTTC.